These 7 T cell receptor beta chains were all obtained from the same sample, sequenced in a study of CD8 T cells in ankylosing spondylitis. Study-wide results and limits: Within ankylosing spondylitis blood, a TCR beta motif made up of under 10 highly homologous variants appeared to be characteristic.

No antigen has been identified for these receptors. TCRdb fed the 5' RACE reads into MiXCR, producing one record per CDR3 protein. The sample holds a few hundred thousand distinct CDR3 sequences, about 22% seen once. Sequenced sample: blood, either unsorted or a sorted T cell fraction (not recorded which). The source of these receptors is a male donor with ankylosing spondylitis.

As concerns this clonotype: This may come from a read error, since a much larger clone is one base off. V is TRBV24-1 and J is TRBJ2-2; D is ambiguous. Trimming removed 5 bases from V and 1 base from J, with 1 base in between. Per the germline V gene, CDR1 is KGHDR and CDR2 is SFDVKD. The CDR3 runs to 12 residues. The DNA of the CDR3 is TGTGCCACCAGTGGGAACACCGGGGAGCTGTTTTTT. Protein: CATSGNTGELFF.

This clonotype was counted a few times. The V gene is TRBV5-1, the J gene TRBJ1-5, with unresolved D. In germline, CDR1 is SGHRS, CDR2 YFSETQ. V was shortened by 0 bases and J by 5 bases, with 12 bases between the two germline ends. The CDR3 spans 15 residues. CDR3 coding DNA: TGCGCCAGCAGCTTGGACGACGGCCGCCATCAGCCCCAGCATTTT. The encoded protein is CASSLDDGRHQPQHF.

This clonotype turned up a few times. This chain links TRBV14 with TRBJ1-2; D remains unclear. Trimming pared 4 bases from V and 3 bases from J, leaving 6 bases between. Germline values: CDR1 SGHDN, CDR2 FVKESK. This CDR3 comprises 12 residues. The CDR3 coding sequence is TGTGCCAGCAGCCCTGGGGACTATGGCTACACCTTC. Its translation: CASSPGDYGYTF.

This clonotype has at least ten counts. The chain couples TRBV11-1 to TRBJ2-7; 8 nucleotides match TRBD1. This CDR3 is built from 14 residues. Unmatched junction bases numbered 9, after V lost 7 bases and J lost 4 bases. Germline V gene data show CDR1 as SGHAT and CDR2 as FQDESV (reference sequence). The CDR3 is CASTPGQVPYEQYF. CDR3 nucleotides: TGTGCCAGCACCCCGGGACAGGTTCCTTACGAGCAGTACTTC.

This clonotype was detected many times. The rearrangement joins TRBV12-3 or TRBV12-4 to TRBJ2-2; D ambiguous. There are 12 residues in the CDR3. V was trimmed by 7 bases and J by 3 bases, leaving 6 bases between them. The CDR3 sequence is CASTLDTGELFF. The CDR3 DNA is TGTGCCAGCACCCTCGACACCGGGGAGCTGTTTTTT.

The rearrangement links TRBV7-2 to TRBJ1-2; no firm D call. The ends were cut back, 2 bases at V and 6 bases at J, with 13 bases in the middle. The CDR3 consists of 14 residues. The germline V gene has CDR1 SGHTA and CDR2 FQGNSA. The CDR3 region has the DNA TGTGCCAGCAGCTTATCGGATCGTGTGGATGGCTACACCTTC. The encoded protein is CASSLSDRVDGYTF. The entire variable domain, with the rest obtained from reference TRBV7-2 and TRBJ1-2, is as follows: GAGVSQSPSNKVTEKGKDVELRCDPISGHTALYWYRQSLGQGLEFLIYFQGNSAPDKSGLPSDRFSAERTGGSVSTLTIQRTQQEDSAVYLCASSLSDRVDGYTFGSGTRLTVV.

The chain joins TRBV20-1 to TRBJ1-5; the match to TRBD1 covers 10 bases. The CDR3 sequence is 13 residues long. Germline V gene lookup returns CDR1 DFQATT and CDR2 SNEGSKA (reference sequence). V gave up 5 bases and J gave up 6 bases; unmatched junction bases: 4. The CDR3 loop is CSARRDRGQPQHF. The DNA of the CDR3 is TGCAGTGCTCGCCGGGACAGGGGTCAGCCCCAGCATTTT.